This T cell receptor beta chain is drawn from a study of identical twins. The V end was cut by 5 bases, the J end by 4 bases, with 18 bases between. The CDR3 totals 16 residues. Looked up from germline, CDR1 is SGHVS and CDR2 is FNYEAQ. General study results and limits: Analyses based on zero insertions could be partly confounded by invariant MAIT and iNKT cells.

This clonotype was recorded a few times. Its matching antigen is unknown. Each CDR3 protein gets one entry after TCRdb re-called the 5' RACE reads with MiXCR. The data hold hundreds of thousands of distinct CDR3 sequences, with roughly 6% observed a single time. The source of this sequence is a man aged 18 to 29 in good health. Material for sequencing was naive T cells sorted from blood. The chain joins TRBV7-6 to TRBJ2-1, with D tentatively TRBD1 (5 bases). The CDR3, as DNA: TGTGCCAGCAGCCCGACACCAGGGTCGAGGTACAATGAGCAGTTCTTC. Translation: CASSPTPGSRYNEQFF.